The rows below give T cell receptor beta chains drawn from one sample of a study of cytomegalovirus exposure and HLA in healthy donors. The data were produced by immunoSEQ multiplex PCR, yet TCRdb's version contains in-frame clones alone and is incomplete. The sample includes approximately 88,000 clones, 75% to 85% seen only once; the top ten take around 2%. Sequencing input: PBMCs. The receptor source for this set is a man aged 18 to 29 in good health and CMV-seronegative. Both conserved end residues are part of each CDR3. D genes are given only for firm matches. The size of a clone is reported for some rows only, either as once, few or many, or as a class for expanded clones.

CDR3 DNA: TGTGCCAGCAGCATGGAAACACAGGGACCCCAGTACTTC
CDR3 protein: CASSMETQGPQYF
clone size: -
V gene: TRBV7-6
J gene: TRBJ2-7
D gene: -

CDR3 DNA: TGTGCCATCACGAGTCCGGGACTAGCCCAAGAGACCCAGTACTTC
CDR3 protein: CAITSPGLAQETQYF
clone size: medium-sized
V gene: TRBV10-3
J gene: TRBJ2-5
D gene: TRBD2

CDR3 DNA: TGTGCCAGCAGTGAATTAGCGGGGGCCCCGGGTGAGCAGTTCTTC
CDR3 protein: CASSELAGAPGEQFF
clone size: -
V gene: TRBV6-1
J gene: TRBJ2-1
D gene: TRBD2

CDR3 DNA: TGTGCCAGCGGTCAGGCGGGGGCCCTCAATGAGCAGTTCTTC
CDR3 protein: CASGQAGALNEQFF
clone size: -
V gene: TRBV7-9
J gene: TRBJ2-1
D gene: -

CDR3 DNA: TGTGCCAGCAGCCAAGATGCACTAGCTGGTATTGGTGAGCAGTACTTC
CDR3 protein: CASSQDALAGIGEQYF
clone size: -
V gene: TRBV4-2
J gene: TRBJ2-7
D gene: -

CDR3 DNA: TGTGCCAGCGGAGGAAAAGCGGGGCGGGGCGGGGAGCTGTTTTTT
CDR3 protein: CASGGKAGRGGELFF
clone size: -
V gene: TRBV19
J gene: TRBJ2-2
D gene: TRBD2

CDR3 DNA: TGTGCCAGCAGCTCCTTAGCGGGAAACACAGATACGCAGTATTTT
CDR3 protein: CASSSLAGNTDTQYF
clone size: -
V gene: TRBV7-2
J gene: TRBJ2-3
D gene: TRBD2

CDR3 DNA: TGTGCCAGCAGCTTCCAGGTGGGGAACACTGAAGCTTTCTTT
CDR3 protein: CASSFQVGNTEAFF
clone size: once
V gene: TRBV7-2
J gene: TRBJ1-1
D gene: -

CDR3 DNA: TGCGCCAGCAAAAGTGAGGTAGGCGAAGCTTTCTTT
CDR3 protein: CASKSEVGEAFF
clone size: -
V gene: TRBV5-1
J gene: TRBJ1-1
D gene: -

CDR3 DNA: TGTGCCAGCAGCTCGGGACTCGGAACCTACGAGCAGTACTTC
CDR3 protein: CASSSGLGTYEQYF
clone size: -
V gene: TRBV5-6
J gene: TRBJ2-7
D gene: -

CDR3 DNA: TGTGCCACCAGCAGAGATCGAGGACTGCAAGAGACCCAGTACTTC
CDR3 protein: CATSRDRGLQETQYF
clone size: -
V gene: TRBV15
J gene: TRBJ2-5
D gene: -

CDR3 DNA: TGTGCCAGCAGTTTTAGCGGGGGGATCAACGAGCAGTACTTC
CDR3 protein: CASSFSGGINEQYF
clone size: once
V gene: TRBV27
J gene: TRBJ2-7
D gene: TRBD2

CDR3 DNA: TGTGCCAGCAGTCCAGGACAGGGGGAGGATACGCAGTATTTT
CDR3 protein: CASSPGQGEDTQYF
clone size: -
V gene: TRBV6-5
J gene: TRBJ2-3
D gene: TRBD1

CDR3 DNA: TGTGCCAGCAGCGTAGGCGGGGGGGATCAGCCCCAGCATTTT
CDR3 protein: CASSVGGGDQPQHF
clone size: -
V gene: TRBV9
J gene: TRBJ1-5
D gene: -

CDR3 DNA: TGTGCCAGCAGTGAAGAGGGGGCTAGCGGGGGGGCGGAGCAGTTCTTC
CDR3 protein: CASSEEGASGGAEQFF
clone size: -
V gene: TRBV2
J gene: TRBJ2-1
D gene: TRBD2